This TCR beta chain was captured by sequencing in a study of shared clonotypes between healthy human individuals. Trimming left V 1 base short and J 3 bases short, with 7 bases between. The CDR3 length is 13 residues. Germline V gene sequence: CDR1 SGHDT, CDR2 YYEEEE. Method: immunoSEQ multiplex PCR; TCRdb's copy keeps in-frame clones and lacks some. Here the sample spans nearly 2 million clones, approximately 94% being singletons. CD8 cells regarded as naive lacked CD45RO, were positively chosen for CCR7, and omitted terminally differentiated effector memory CD45RA+ cells. The receptor's source is a man in his late teens or twenties in good health. The chain employs TRBV5-6 and TRBJ2-5, with D uncertain. The sample was naive CD8+ T cells sorted from blood. The chain's CDR3 is CASSLMAEETQYF. The CDR3 DNA reads as TGTGCCAGCAGCTTGATGGCCGAAGAGACCCAGTACTTC.